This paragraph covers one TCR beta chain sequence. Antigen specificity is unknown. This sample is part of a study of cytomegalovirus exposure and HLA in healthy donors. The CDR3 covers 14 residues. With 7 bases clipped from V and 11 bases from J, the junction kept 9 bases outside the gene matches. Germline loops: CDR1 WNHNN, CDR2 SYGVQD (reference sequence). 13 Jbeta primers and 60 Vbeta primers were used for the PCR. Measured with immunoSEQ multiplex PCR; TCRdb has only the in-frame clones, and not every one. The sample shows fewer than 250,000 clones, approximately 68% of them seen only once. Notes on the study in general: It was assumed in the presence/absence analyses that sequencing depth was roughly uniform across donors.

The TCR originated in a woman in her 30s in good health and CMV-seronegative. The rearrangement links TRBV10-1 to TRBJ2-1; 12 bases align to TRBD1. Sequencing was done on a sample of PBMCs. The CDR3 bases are TGCGCCAGCAAGTCCGGGACAGGGGGCTCCAAGCAGTTCTTC. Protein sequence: CASKSGTGGSKQFF.